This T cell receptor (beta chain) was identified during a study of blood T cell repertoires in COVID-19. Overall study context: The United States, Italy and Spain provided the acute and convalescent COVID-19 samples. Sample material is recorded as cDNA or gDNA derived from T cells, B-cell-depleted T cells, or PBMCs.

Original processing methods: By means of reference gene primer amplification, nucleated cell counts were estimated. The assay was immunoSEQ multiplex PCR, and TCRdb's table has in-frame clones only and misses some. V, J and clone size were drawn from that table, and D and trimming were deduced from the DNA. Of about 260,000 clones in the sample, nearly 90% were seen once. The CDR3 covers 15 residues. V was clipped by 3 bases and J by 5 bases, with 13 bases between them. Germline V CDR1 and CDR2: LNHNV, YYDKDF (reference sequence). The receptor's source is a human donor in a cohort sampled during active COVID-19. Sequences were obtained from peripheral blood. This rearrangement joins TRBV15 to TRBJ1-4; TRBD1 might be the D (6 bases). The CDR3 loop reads CATSREQGLNEKLFF. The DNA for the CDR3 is TGTGCCACCAGCAGGGAACAGGGTTTGAATGAAAAACTGTTTTTT.